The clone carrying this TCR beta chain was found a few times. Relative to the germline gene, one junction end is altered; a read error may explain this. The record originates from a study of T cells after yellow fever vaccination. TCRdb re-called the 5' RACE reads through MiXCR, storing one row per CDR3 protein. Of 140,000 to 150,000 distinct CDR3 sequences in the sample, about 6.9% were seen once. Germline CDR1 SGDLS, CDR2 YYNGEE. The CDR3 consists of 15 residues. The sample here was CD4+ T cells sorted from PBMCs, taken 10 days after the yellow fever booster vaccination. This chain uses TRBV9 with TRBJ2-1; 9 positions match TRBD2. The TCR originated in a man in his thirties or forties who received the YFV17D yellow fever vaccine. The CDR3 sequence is CASSVSGGRGDEQFF. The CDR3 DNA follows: TGCGCCAGCAGCGTCAGTGGCGGGAGGGGGGATGAGCAGTTCTTC.